This T cell receptor (beta chain) was profiled in a study of glioma-infiltrating T cells. TCR alpha and beta CDR3 regions were amplified from RNA using iRepertoire nested multiplex PCR. Using its own MiXCR run on the multiplex PCR reads, TCRdb lists one record per CDR3 protein. The table shows about 180,000 distinct CDR3 sequences, with about 40% occurring only once. Between the trimmed V and J ends, which lost 1 base and 2 bases, there was a span of 7 bases. The CDR3 extends over 14 amino acids. Germline-derived CDR1 and CDR2 are LGHDT and YNNKEL (reference sequence). This chain connects TRBV3-1 to TRBJ2-3; either TRBD1 or TRBD2 may supply D (5 bases each). This clonotype originated in a human donor with low-grade glioma or glioblastoma, undergoing nonglioma brain surgery, or in good health (not recorded which). Sequencing used glioma tissue, nonneoplastic brain tissue, or PBMCs (not recorded which). The CDR3 DNA reads as TGTGCCAGCAGCCAAGGGGGGTACACAGATACGCAGTATTTT. Protein: CASSQGGYTDTQYF.